A selection of T cell receptor beta chains follows, all from one sample in a study of T cells after yellow fever vaccination. Via MiXCR, TCRdb re-called the 5' RACE reads, giving one row per CDR3 protein. This sample has around 340,000 distinct CDR3 sequences, with under 15% found just once. The sequenced sample was CD4+ T cells sorted from PBMCs, obtained 15 days after the yellow fever booster vaccination. These receptors were collected from a man aged 18-30 years who received the YFV17D yellow fever vaccine. The CDR3 runs from the conserved cysteine through the conserved F or W. The D gene is left open where the match is weak. The size field is filled for only some rows; it gives once, few, many or a size class.

>TRBV7-2|NA|NA|TRBJ2-3
TGTGCCAGCAGGCCAACCCGGAACACAGATACGCAGTATTTT
CASRPTRNTDTQYF
>TRBV20-1|NA|NA|TRBJ2-3
TGCAGTGCCCTCCCCGACGGCCAGTGGGCGGATACGCAGTATTTT
CSALPDGQWADTQYF
>TRBV4-3|NA|NA|TRBJ2-7
TGCGCCAGCAGCCAGGGAAAAGGGCCTAACTACGAGCAGTACTTC
CASSQGKGPNYEQYF
>TRBV9|NA|NA|TRBJ2-7
TGTGCCAGCAGCGTAACCCCCACTTCGTACGAGCAGTACTTC
CASSVTPTSYEQYF
>TRBV15|NA|few|TRBJ2-1
TGTGCCACCAGCAGAGTATACGCCATCAATGAGCAGTTCTTC
CATSRVYAINEQFF
>TRBV6-2/TRBV6-3|NA|NA|TRBJ1-2
TGTGCCAGCAGTTTCCCGGACCTGGGCTACACCTTC
CASSFPDLGYTF
>TRBV19|NA|NA|TRBJ1-5
TGTGCCAGTAGTATCCGGGGACGAAGCAATCAGCCCCAGCATTTT
CASSIRGRSNQPQHF
>TRBV2|NA|NA|TRBJ1-1
TGTGCCAGCAGTGAATACTCTGGGAACACTGAAGCTTTCTTT
CASSEYSGNTEAFF
>TRBV24-1|NA|few|TRBJ2-1
TGTGCCACCAGTGATGCGGGACAACCGAGCTCCTACAATGAGCAGTTCTTC
CATSDAGQPSSYNEQFF
>TRBV7-2|TRBD1|NA|TRBJ1-1
TGTGCCAGCAGTCACAGGGGAACTGAAGCTTTCTTT
CASSHRGTEAFF
>TRBV5-1|NA|NA|TRBJ2-5
TGCGCCAGCGGTACGGGCGGGGTTCAGGAGACCCAGTACTTC
CASGTGGVQETQYF
>TRBV6-6|TRBD1|few|TRBJ2-7
TGTGCCAGTAGACGACAGGGGACGTCCTACGAGCAGTACTTC
CASRRQGTSYEQYF
>TRBV2|NA|NA|TRBJ2-5
TGTGCCAGCAGTTACACCCTGGAGACCCAGTACTTC
CASSYTLETQYF
>TRBV10-3|NA|many|TRBJ2-5
TGTGCCATCGCAGGGACGGTCCAAGAGACCCAGTACTTC
CAIAGTVQETQYF
>TRBV28|NA|NA|TRBJ2-1
TGTGCCAGCAGTTTATACGCCACCGGGTGGAATGAGCAGTTCTTC
CASSLYATGWNEQFF
>TRBV20-1|NA|few|TRBJ2-1
TGCAGTGCTAGCTACGCCGGGACGCCTCACAATGAGCAGTTCTTC
CSASYAGTPHNEQFF
>TRBV10-1|NA|many|TRBJ2-2
TGCGCCAGCAGTCAACAGGGCCGGGGCACCGGGGAGCTGTTTTTT
CASSQQGRGTGELFF
>TRBV12-3/TRBV12-4|TRBD2|many|TRBJ2-1
TGTGCCAGCAGCCCAGCGGGGGGTAATGAGCAGTTCTTC
CASSPAGGNEQFF
>TRBV9|NA|NA|TRBJ1-6
TGTGCCAGCAGCGTAGGGCCGAAAGTATATTATAATTCACCCCTCCACTTT
CASSVGPKVYYNSPLHF
>TRBV5-1|TRBD1|NA|TRBJ2-7
TGCGCCAGCAGTCCGGACAGGGAAGAGTCCGAGCAGTACTTC
CASSPDREESEQYF
>TRBV7-3|TRBD2|NA|TRBJ2-1
TGTGCCAGCAGCCCTGCGGGGGTATACAATGAGCAGTTCTTC
CASSPAGVYNEQFF
>TRBV6-5|TRBD2|many|TRBJ2-1
TGTGCCAGCAGAACCGGGCCTAGCGGGGGCGCGGGCTTGAGATACAATGAGCAGTTCTTC
CASRTGPSGGAGLRYNEQFF
>TRBV7-2|NA|NA|TRBJ1-1
TGTGCCAGCAGCTTACAGGGGCGAGAGTACACTGAAGCTTTCTTT
CASSLQGREYTEAFF
>TRBV5-6|TRBD2|many|TRBJ2-2
TGTGCCAGCAGCTTGGTGACTAGCGGGGGCCGGGGTACCGGGGAGCTGTTTTTT
CASSLVTSGGRGTGELFF
>TRBV2|TRBD1|NA|TRBJ2-3
TGTGCCAGCAGTGTTTACAGGGGAGATACGCAGTATTTT
CASSVYRGDTQYF
>TRBV7-6|NA|few|TRBJ2-3
TGTGCCAGCAGCTTAGTCCCCATTTCAGATACGCAGTATTTT
CASSLVPISDTQYF
>TRBV5-4|TRBD2|NA|TRBJ2-3
TGTGCCAGCAGCTTGGTACGGACTAGCGGGGGGGGATACACAGATACGCAGTATTTT
CASSLVRTSGGGYTDTQYF
>TRBV12-3/TRBV12-4|NA|many|TRBJ2-1
TGTGCCAGCACCTTGCTAGCGGAGCAGTTCTTC
CASTLLAEQFF
>TRBV9|TRBD1|NA|TRBJ2-5
TGTGCCAGCAGCGTAGGGACAGGGGGCATAGAGACCCAGTACTTC
CASSVGTGGIETQYF